The present T cell receptor beta chain was sequenced within a study of blood T cell repertoires in COVID-19. About the research overall: Donors in the United States, Italy and Spain gave samples during acute or convalescent COVID-19. The cDNA or gDNA used as material had been derived from T cells, B-cell-depleted T cells, or PBMCs.

As handled by the study authors: Nucleated cell counts were estimated from reference gene primer amplification. Data came from immunoSEQ multiplex PCR; TCRdb stores just in-frame clones and leaves some out. D and trimming come from the DNA, and the V and J calls and clone size come from that table. Of about 110,000 clones in the sample, around four fifths are singletons; the top ten hold approximately 4.1%. The clonotype originates from a woman in her 70s with acute or convalescent COVID-19. Sequences were obtained from peripheral blood.

CDR3 bases: TGTGCCAGCAGCTTAGAAGGGACTACTGGAAACACCATATATTTT. This codes for CASSLEGTTGNTIYF. The chain combines TRBV7-2 with TRBJ1-3, with D possibly TRBD1 on 5 matching bases. V gave up 1 base and J gave up 2 bases, with 9 bases separating them. The CDR3 runs 15 residues. CDR1 and CDR2 from the germline V gene are SGHTA and FQGNSA.